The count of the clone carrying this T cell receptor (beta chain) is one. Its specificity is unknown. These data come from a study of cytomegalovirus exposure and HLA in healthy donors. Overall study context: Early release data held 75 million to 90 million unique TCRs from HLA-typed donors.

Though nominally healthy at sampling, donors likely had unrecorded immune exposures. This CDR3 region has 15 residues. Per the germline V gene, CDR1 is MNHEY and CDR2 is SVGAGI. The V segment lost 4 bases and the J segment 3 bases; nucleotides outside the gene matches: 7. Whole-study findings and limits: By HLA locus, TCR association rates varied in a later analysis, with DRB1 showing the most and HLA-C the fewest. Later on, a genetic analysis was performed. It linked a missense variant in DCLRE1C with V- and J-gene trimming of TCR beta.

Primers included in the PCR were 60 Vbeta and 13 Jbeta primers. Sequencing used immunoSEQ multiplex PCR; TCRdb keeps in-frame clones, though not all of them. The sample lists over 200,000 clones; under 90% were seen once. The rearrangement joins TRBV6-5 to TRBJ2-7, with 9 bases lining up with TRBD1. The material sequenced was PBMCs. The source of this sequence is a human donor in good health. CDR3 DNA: TGTGCCAGCAGTTCCGATCCGGGACAGGGCTACGAGCAGTACTTC. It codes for CASSSDPGQGYEQYF.